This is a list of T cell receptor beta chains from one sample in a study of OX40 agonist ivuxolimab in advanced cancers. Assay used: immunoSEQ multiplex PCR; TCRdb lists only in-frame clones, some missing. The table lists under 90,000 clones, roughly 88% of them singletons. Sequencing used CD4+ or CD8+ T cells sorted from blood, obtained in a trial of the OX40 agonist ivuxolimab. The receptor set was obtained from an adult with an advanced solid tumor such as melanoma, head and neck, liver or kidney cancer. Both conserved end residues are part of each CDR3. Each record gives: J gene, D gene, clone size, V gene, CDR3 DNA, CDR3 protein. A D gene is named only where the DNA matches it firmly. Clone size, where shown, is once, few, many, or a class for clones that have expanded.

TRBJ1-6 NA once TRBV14 TGTGCCAGCAGCCGCCAGAACTGGGGTAATTCACCCCTCCACTTT CASSRQNWGNSPLHF
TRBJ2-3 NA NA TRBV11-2 TGTGCCAGCAGCACAGTGGGCAGGGCAGTTACAGATACGCAGTATTTT CASSTVGRAVTDTQYF
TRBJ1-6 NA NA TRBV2 TGTGCCGGCAGTGAAGAGGGTGTGGGATGGAATTCACCCCTCCACTTT CAGSEEGVGWNSPLHF
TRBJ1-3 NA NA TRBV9 TGTGCCAGCAGCGTAGCCGATGGGTCAGGCGTATCTGGAAACACCATATATTTT CASSVADGSGVSGNTIYF
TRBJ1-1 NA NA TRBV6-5 TGTGCCAGCAGTTACGGGGGGTACACTGAAGCTTTCTTT CASSYGGYTEAFF
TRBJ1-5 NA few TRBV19 TGTGCCAGTAGTATTCTGGGGTATCAGCCCCAGCATTTT CASSILGYQPQHF
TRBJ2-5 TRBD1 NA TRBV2 TGTGCCAGCAGTGATCAGGGGGCGCACCAAGAGACCCAGTACTTC CASSDQGAHQETQYF
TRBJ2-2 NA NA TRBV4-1 TGCGCCAGCAGCCAACAGGGGTTGGGAGGGGTTCCCGGGGAGCTGTTTTTT CASSQQGLGGVPGELFF
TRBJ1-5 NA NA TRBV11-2 TGTGCCAGCAGCTTTGACAGAAATCAGCCCCAGCATTTT CASSFDRNQPQHF
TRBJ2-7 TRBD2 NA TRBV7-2 TGTGCCAGCAGCCCGACTAGCGGGGTCTACGAGCAGTACTTC CASSPTSGVYEQYF
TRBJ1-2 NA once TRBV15 TGTGCCACCAGCAGAGATTTTAGGGACGGGGGCTATGGCTACACCTTC CATSRDFRDGGYGYTF
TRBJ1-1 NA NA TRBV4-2 TGTGCCAGCAGCCTCGAGATCCGTGGCCTGAACACTGAAGCTTTCTTT CASSLEIRGLNTEAFF
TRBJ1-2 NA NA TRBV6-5 TGTGCCAGCCGGGGAGAGGGAATCTCCTATGGCTACACCTTC CASRGEGISYGYTF
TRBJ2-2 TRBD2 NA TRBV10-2 TGCGCCAGCAGCGTAGCGGGAGGGCGCGTTGTTGCCGGGGAGCTGTTTTTT CASSVAGGRVVAGELFF
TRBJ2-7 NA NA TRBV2 TGTGCCAGCATCCCTGCAGGTGAGCCCTACGAGCAGTACTTC CASIPAGEPYEQYF
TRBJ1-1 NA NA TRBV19 TGTGCCAGTAGTGACGCGATGAACACTGAAGCTTTCTTT CASSDAMNTEAFF
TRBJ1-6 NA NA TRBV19 TGTGCCAGTAGCTCGACTAGGGGTTCACCCCTCCACTTT CASSSTRGSPLHF
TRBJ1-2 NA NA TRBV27 TGTGCCAGCAGGCCTATGCAGGGGCACTATGGCTACACCTTC CASRPMQGHYGYTF
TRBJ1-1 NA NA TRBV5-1 TGCGCCAGCAGCTTAGGCAGGTTGAACACTGAAGCTTTCTTT CASSLGRLNTEAFF
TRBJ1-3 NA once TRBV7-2 TGTGCCAGCAGCTTAGTTACAGGAAACACCATATATTTT CASSLVTGNTIYF
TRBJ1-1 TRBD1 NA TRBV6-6 TGTGCCAGCAGACGACAGGGGCTTGAAGCTTTCTTT CASRRQGLEAFF
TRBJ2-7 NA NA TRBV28 TGTGCCAGCAGGGCTATCGGGGAATACGAGCAGTACTTC CASRAIGEYEQYF
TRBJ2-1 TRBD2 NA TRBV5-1 TGCGCCAGCAGCTTGGGGCTAGCGGGGGGAAACAATGAGCAGTTCTTC CASSLGLAGGNNEQFF
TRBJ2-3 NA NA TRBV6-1 TGTGCCAGCAGTCGCCTGCTAACGGATACGCAGTATTTT CASSRLLTDTQYF
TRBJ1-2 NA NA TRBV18 TGTGCCAGCTCGCGGGACGCCGCGAGGGGCTACACCTTC CASSRDAARGYTF
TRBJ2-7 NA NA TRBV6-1 TGTGCCAGTAGGAAAAGGACTGGATCCTCCTACGAGCAGTACTTC CASRKRTGSSYEQYF
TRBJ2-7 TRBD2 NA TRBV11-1 TGTGCCAGCAGCTTAGCTTTCAGCGGGAGCCTCCCCTACGAGCAGTACTTC CASSLAFSGSLPYEQYF
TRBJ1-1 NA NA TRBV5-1 TGCGCCAGCAGCTCAACTACAGGCGGGGGCACTGAAGCTTTCTTT CASSSTTGGGTEAFF
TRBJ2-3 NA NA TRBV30 TGTGCCTGGAGTGTTCGAGCTCGAGATACGCAGTATTTT CAWSVRARDTQYF
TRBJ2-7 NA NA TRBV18 TGTGCCAGCTCACCAGGAGGATCTTTGGACGAGCAGTACTTC CASSPGGSLDEQYF
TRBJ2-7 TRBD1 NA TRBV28 TGTGCCAGCAGCCTCCTCTTCGGACAGGGAGGACCCTACGAGCAGTACTTC CASSLLFGQGGPYEQYF
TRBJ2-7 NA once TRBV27 TGTGCCAGCAGCCGAGGGGGGGTCTACGAGCAGTACTTC CASSRGGVYEQYF
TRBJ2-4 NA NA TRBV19 TGTGCCAGCCAGGGTTGGGGAAACATTCAGTACTTC CASQGWGNIQYF
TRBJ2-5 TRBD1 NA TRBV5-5 TGTGCCAGCAGCCTGCTCGACAGGGGGAAAGAGACCCAGTACTTC CASSLLDRGKETQYF
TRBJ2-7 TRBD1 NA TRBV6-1 TGTGCCAGCAGTTGGGACAGGCAAACTGGCGAGCAGTACTTC CASSWDRQTGEQYF
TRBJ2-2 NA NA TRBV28 TGTGCCAGGGTCCGGAGGGGCTGGACCGGGGAGCTGTTTTTT CARVRRGWTGELFF
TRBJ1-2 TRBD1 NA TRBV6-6 TGTGCCAGCAGCCGCGTTACGGGACAGGGGGATGGCTACACCTTC CASSRVTGQGDGYTF